This T cell receptor beta chain was documented in a study of high-grade serous ovarian cancer treatment subgroups. On the study more broadly: Samples averaged approximately 15,000 reads and about 7,500 unique TCR beta rearrangements. Study-level findings and limits: Higher neoantigen levels went with greater TCR clonal relatedness. Repertoire similarity ranged about 0.1 to 0.85 between tumors of one patient. These tumor repertoires lack spatial information from bulk sequencing.

As to this clone: No antigen is known for it.

Using immunoSEQ multiplex PCR, the repertoire was profiled, and TCRdb retains in-frame clones only, with some absent. Counted here are around 15,000 clones, 70% to 90% occurring once; the ten biggest clones make up 6% to 7%. CDR3 length: 15 residues. In germline, CDR1 is SGDLS, CDR2 YYNGEE. The ends lost 0 bases at V and 4 bases at J; junction bases unmatched: 4. The tumor samples were collected prior to definitive surgery or chemotherapy. The sequencing input was tumor tissue. The rearrangement joins TRBV9 to TRBJ2-3; the match to TRBD2 covers 8 bases. This receptor was obtained from a human donor with high-grade serous ovarian cancer. CDR3 in DNA: TGTGCCAGCAGCGTAGGCGGGGGGCACGCAGATACGCAGTATTTT. Translated: CASSVGGGHADTQYF.